This is a list of T cell receptor beta chains from one sample in a study of blood T cell repertoires in COVID-19. Sequenced by immunoSEQ multiplex PCR; TCRdb stores in-frame clones only, minus some. This sample has fewer than 110,000 clones, with less than 90% found just once. The sequencing sample was made of peripheral blood. Receptors were obtained from a human donor in a cohort sampled during active COVID-19. CDR3s include the opening cysteine and the closing phenylalanine or tryptophan. The D gene is left open where the match is weak. Clone size is given for some rows only: seen once, a few or many times, or a class if the clone is expanded.

J gene,D gene,clone size,V gene,CDR3 protein,CDR3 DNA
TRBJ2-1,NA,NA,TRBV21-1,CASNLTSDSYNEQFF,TGTGCCAGCAACCTTACTAGCGACTCCTACAATGAGCAGTTCTTC
TRBJ2-1,TRBD1,once,TRBV5-4,CASSRTTGTGFDEQFF,TGTGCCAGCAGCCGCACAACCGGGACAGGCTTCGATGAGCAGTTCTTC
TRBJ1-4,TRBD1,NA,TRBV2,CASAGGRGEKLFF,TGTGCCAGCGCAGGGGGTAGGGGTGAAAAACTGTTTTTT
TRBJ2-5,TRBD2,NA,TRBV15,CATSRGLAGGEETQYF,TGTGCCACCAGCAGAGGGCTAGCGGGGGGGGAAGAGACCCAGTACTTC
TRBJ2-5,TRBD2,NA,TRBV2,CASSVTRLAGGGETQYF,TGTGCCAGCAGTGTAACACGGCTAGCGGGAGGTGGGGAGACCCAGTACTTC
TRBJ2-1,TRBD2,NA,TRBV3-1/TRBV3-2,CASSRESGRAHEQFF,TGTGCCAGCAGCCGAGAGAGCGGGAGGGCCCATGAGCAGTTCTTC
TRBJ2-3,NA,NA,TRBV10-3,CAIEPYGTDTQYF,TGTGCCATCGAGCCTTACGGCACAGATACGCAGTATTTT
TRBJ1-1,NA,NA,TRBV5-1,CASSRGQTNTEAFF,TGCGCCAGCAGCAGGGGACAAACGAACACTGAAGCTTTCTTT
TRBJ2-2,TRBD2,NA,TRBV4-1,CASSHQVTSGLNTGELFF,TGCGCCAGCAGCCACCAGGTGACTAGCGGACTGAACACCGGGGAGCTGTTTTTT
TRBJ2-1,NA,few,TRBV6-2/TRBV6-3,CASSPPVDEQFF,TGTGCCAGCAGTCCGCCGGTAGATGAGCAGTTCTTC
TRBJ2-1,NA,NA,TRBV27,CASRAYTSGHNEQFF,TGTGCCAGCAGGGCTTACACTTCAGGGCACAATGAGCAGTTCTTC
TRBJ1-1,NA,NA,TRBV5-4,CASSLDGGMNTEAFF,TGTGCCAGCAGCTTGGATGGGGGGATGAACACTGAAGCTTTCTTT
TRBJ2-2,NA,NA,TRBV7-9,CASSLGGAPGELFF,TGTGCCAGCAGCTTGGGGGGAGCCCCCGGGGAGCTGTTTTTT
TRBJ2-1,NA,NA,TRBV6-4,CASSDGHGDEQFF,TGTGCCAGCAGTGACGGACATGGCGATGAGCAGTTCTTC
TRBJ1-2,TRBD1,NA,TRBV7-2,CASSQGGSLNYGYTF,TGTGCCAGCAGCCAAGGGGGCAGCTTAAACTATGGCTACACCTTC
TRBJ1-2,NA,NA,TRBV5-1,CASSFTGTNYGYTF,TGCGCCAGCAGCTTCACAGGGACGAACTATGGCTACACCTTC
TRBJ2-2,TRBD1,NA,TRBV5-1,CASSLPPTGMNTGELFF,TGCGCCAGCAGCTTACCACCGACAGGGATGAACACCGGGGAGCTGTTTTTT
TRBJ1-6,TRBD1,many,TRBV6-5,CASRGSRGPLHF,TGTGCCAGCAGAGGGTCCAGGGGGCCCCTCCACTTT
TRBJ2-3,NA,NA,TRBV5-1,CASLRGPGVGTDTQYF,TGCGCCAGCCTAAGGGGCCCGGGAGTGGGCACAGATACGCAGTATTTT
TRBJ1-5,TRBD1,NA,TRBV7-2,CASSLDRGAQPQHF,TGTGCCAGCAGCCTGGACAGGGGTGCCCAGCCCCAGCATTTT
TRBJ2-1,NA,NA,TRBV5-4,CASTITTDQYNEQFF,TGTGCCAGCACCATTACTACTGACCAGTACAATGAGCAGTTCTTC
TRBJ1-4,NA,NA,TRBV25-1,CASSESETNEKLFF,TGTGCCAGCAGTGAATCAGAAACCAATGAAAAACTGTTTTTT
TRBJ2-3,NA,NA,TRBV6-2/TRBV6-3,CASSYSGRSDTQYF,TGTGCCAGCAGTTACTCTGGCAGATCAGATACGCAGTATTTT
TRBJ1-2,NA,NA,TRBV20-1,CSASNPTANYGYTF,TGCAGTGCTAGTAACCCTACAGCTAACTATGGCTACACCTTC
TRBJ2-7,NA,NA,TRBV11-2,CASSRVGGDQGKQYF,TGTGCCAGCAGCCGAGTCGGTGGGGATCAGGGCAAGCAGTACTTC
TRBJ2-2,NA,NA,TRBV6-5,CASSYLRTDATGELFF,TGTGCCAGCAGTTACCTCCGGACAGACGCCACCGGGGAGCTGTTTTTT
TRBJ2-1,NA,once,TRBV7-9,CASGTLTYNEQFF,TGTGCCAGCGGGACTCTTACCTACAATGAGCAGTTCTTC
TRBJ1-2,TRBD1,NA,TRBV14,CASSLMDRVGYGYTF,TGTGCCAGCAGCCTGATGGACAGGGTCGGCTATGGCTACACCTTC
TRBJ1-2,TRBD1,NA,TRBV19,CASNPGTANYGYTF,TGTGCCAGTAACCCCGGGACAGCCAACTATGGCTACACCTTC
TRBJ1-4,NA,NA,TRBV6-5,CASSYSSRAVEKLFF,TGTGCCAGCAGTTACTCGAGTAGAGCGGTCGAAAAACTGTTTTTT
TRBJ1-2,NA,once,TRBV5-4,CASSFDITYGYTF,TGTGCCAGCAGTTTCGACATAACCTATGGCTACACCTTC
TRBJ1-5,NA,NA,TRBV6-6,CASNTQLIGNQPQHF,TGTGCCAGCAACACGCAGTTAATTGGCAATCAGCCCCAGCATTTT
TRBJ1-1,TRBD1,NA,TRBV2,CASSVGTGTGVPNTEAFF,TGTGCCAGCAGTGTCGGGACCGGGACAGGGGTCCCGAACACTGAAGCTTTCTTT
TRBJ2-7,NA,NA,TRBV6-2/TRBV6-3,CASSRNPGTGSYEQYF,TGTGCCAGCAGCCGAAACCCCGGGACTGGGTCTTACGAGCAGTACTTC
TRBJ2-2,TRBD2,NA,TRBV4-2,CASSQVGRWSGELFF,TGTGCCAGCAGCCAAGTCGGGAGGTGGAGCGGGGAGCTGTTTTTT
TRBJ1-5,TRBD1,NA,TRBV28,CASRRSGGYQPQHF,TGTGCCAGCAGGCGTTCAGGGGGCTACCAGCCCCAGCATTTT
TRBJ1-2,TRBD1,NA,TRBV19,CASTIWTGDNYGYTF,TGTGCCAGTACAATTTGGACAGGGGATAACTATGGCTACACCTTC
TRBJ2-7,TRBD2,NA,TRBV7-9,CASSGLAGSYEQYF,TGTGCCAGCAGCGGACTAGCGGGGTCCTACGAGCAGTACTTC
TRBJ1-2,TRBD1,NA,TRBV19,CASSIRTGVGGYGYTF,TGTGCCAGTAGTATCCGGACAGGGGTCGGGGGCTATGGCTACACCTTC
TRBJ2-3,NA,NA,TRBV5-6,CASSWTGTVATDTQYF,TGTGCCAGCAGCTGGACCGGGACTGTCGCCACAGATACGCAGTATTTT
TRBJ2-1,TRBD2,NA,TRBV18,CASSPPTSGILYNEQFF,TGTGCCAGCTCACCACCGACTAGCGGGATATTGTACAATGAGCAGTTCTTC
TRBJ1-3,NA,once,TRBV19,CASRPGGARGNTIYF,TGTGCCAGTAGGCCCGGGGGGGCGCGTGGAAACACCATATATTTT
TRBJ2-5,TRBD2,NA,TRBV7-2,CASSSQVAGGQETQYF,TGTGCCAGCAGCTCCCAGGTAGCGGGAGGCCAAGAGACCCAGTACTTC
TRBJ2-3,TRBD1,NA,TRBV7-9,CASSFDRATDTQYF,TGTGCCAGCAGCTTCGACAGGGCAACAGATACGCAGTATTTT
TRBJ2-3,TRBD2,NA,TRBV5-1,CASSLGTSGSTDTQYF,TGCGCCAGCAGCTTGGGGACTAGCGGGAGCACAGATACGCAGTATTTT
TRBJ1-2,TRBD1,NA,TRBV4-1,CASSQDTGGYGYTF,TGCGCCAGCAGCCAAGATACAGGGGGCTATGGCTACACCTTC
TRBJ1-1,NA,NA,TRBV28,CASSRTGDNTEAFF,TGTGCCAGCAGTAGAACAGGAGATAACACTGAAGCTTTCTTT
TRBJ2-7,TRBD2,NA,TRBV4-1,CASSQDGPSGRPLTGQYF,TGCGCCAGCAGCCAAGATGGGCCTAGCGGGAGGCCTCTCACCGGTCAGTACTTC